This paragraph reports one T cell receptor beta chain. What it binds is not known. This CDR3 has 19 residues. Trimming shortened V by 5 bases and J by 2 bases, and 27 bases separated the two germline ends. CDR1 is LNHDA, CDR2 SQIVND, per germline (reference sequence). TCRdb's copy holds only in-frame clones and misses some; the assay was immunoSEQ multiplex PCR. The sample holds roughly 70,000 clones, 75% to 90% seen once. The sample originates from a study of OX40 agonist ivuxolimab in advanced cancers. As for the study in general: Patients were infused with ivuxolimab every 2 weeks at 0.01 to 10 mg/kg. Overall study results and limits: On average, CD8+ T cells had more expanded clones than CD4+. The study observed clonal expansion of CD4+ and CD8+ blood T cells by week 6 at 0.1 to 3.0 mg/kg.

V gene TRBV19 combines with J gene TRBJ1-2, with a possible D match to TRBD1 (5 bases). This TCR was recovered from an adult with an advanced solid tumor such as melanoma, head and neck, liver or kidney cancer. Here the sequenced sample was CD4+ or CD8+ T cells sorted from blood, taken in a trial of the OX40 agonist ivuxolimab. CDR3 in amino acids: CASSGPGGRAYKGNYGYTF. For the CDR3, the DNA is TGTGCCAGTAGTGGCCCCGGGGGACGAGCATATAAAGGAAACTATGGCTACACCTTC.